The 2 T cell receptor beta chains below come from one sample, sequenced in a study of T cell responses to AZD1222 COVID-19 vaccine. The protocol was immunoSEQ multiplex PCR, while the TCRdb copy is restricted to in-frame clones and leaves out a portion. This sample yields about 160,000 clones, of which about 90% are seen a single time; less than 6.5% belongs to the top ten. The sample consisted of peripheral blood, taken on day 0 of AZD1222 vaccination. These receptors were obtained from an adult in good health.

This chain uses TRBV19 with TRBJ1-3, with a tentative D call TRBD1 (6 bases). The CDR3 covers 18 residues. Germline CDR1 is LNHDA and CDR2 is SQIVND (reference sequence). Trimming stripped 5 bases from V and 1 base from J, with 21 bases between. CDR3 in amino acids: CASSFLGALARSGNTIYF. The CDR3 nucleotides are TGTGCCAGTAGTTTTCTGGGGGCATTGGCCCGTTCTGGAAACACCATATATTTT.

The rearrangement joins TRBV19 to TRBJ2-5, with D perhaps being TRBD1 or TRBD2 (6 bases each). The CDR3 spans 15 residues. Germline V gene data show CDR1 as LNHDA and CDR2 as SQIVND (reference sequence). Trimming took 5 bases from V and 2 from J, leaving 15 bases between them. The CDR3 sequence is CASSGGQDLQETQYF. DNA for the CDR3: TGTGCCAGTAGTGGGGGGCAGGACTTACAAGAGACCCAGTACTTC.